This section outlines one T cell receptor beta chain sequence together with its context. As yet, its antigen is unknown. The data derive from a study of vaccination and CD4 T cells after COVID-19. At the level of the study: Every participant was given two doses of BNT162b2 or mRNA-1273 vaccine. The post-vaccine samples came a median about 77 days after dose two (range 14 to 241).

V shed 4 bases, J shed 4 bases, and the junction held 4 bases outside the gene matches. In germline, CDR1 is SGHDT, CDR2 YYEEEE. CDR3 length: 14 amino acids. Regarding treatment: roughly 10-day PBMC culture with coronavirus spike peptide pools or control peptides (ViraFEST assay). Gathered ahead of the COVID-19 pandemic (2011-2018) were the CD4+ T cells of the unexposed donor. It was after 10 days of culture that CD4+ T cells were isolated by negative selection. CD4+ T cells that had been cultured provided DNA sequenced with the Oncomine TCR Beta short-read assay. From CD4+ T cells that had been cultured, genomic DNA was extracted. TCRdb re-analysed the PCR reads in MiXCR, keeping a single row per CDR3 protein. The sample has some 10,000 distinct CDR3 sequences, roughly 32% seen once. Study observations and caveats: Spike mono-reactive status applied to 304 of 307 vaccine-specific clones in convalescent patients.

The chain combines TRBV5-6 with TRBJ1-1; 10 bases are shared with TRBD1. The source of this sequence is a human donor in good health. The sequenced material came from CD4+ T cells from blood, cultured in vitro. CDR3 loop: CASSVRDRGTEAFF. The CDR3 nucleotides are TGTGCCAGCAGCGTCCGGGACAGGGGCACTGAAGCTTTCTTT. The variable domain in full, with the rest retrieved from reference TRBV5-6 and TRBJ1-1, is DAGVTQSPTHLIKTRGQQVTLRCSPKSGHDTVSWYQQALGQGPQFIFQYYEEEERQRGNFPDRFSGHQFPNYSSELNVNALLLGDSALYLCASSVRDRGTEAFFGQGTRLTVV.